The clone carrying this TCR beta chain was seen at least ten times. Time point indicated: persistent/refractory GD, antithyroid drugs over 5 years with positive TRAb. RNA isolated from PBMCs was used to make the TCR library. HTBI primers from iRepertoire and Arm-PCR of CDR3 regions yielded the TCR beta libraries. TCRdb ran MiXCR on the multiplex PCR reads and lists one entry per CDR3 protein. The sample consists of fewer than 550,000 distinct CDR3 sequences, 20% to 25% of them appearing once. This specimen comes from a study of regulatory T cells in long-lasting Graves disease. The CDR3 extends over 15 amino acids. Trimming took off 4 bases at V and 0 bases at J, with 12 bases between the two ends. CDR1 is SGHVS, CDR2 FQNEAQ, per germline.

The V call is TRBV7-8, the J call TRBJ2-5; no definite D call. Sequenced material: peripheral blood mononuclear cells (PBMCs), taken when the disease was refractory, from a patient treated with antithyroid drugs. This TCR was recovered from a female donor with Graves disease. CDR3 nucleotide sequence: TGTGCCAGCAGCTCTACACACCTGTACCAAGAGACCCAGTACTTC. Translating gives CASSSTHLYQETQYF.